The 21 T cell receptor beta chains in this list originate from one sample, sequenced in a study of cytomegalovirus exposure and HLA in healthy donors. 13 Jbeta primers and 60 Vbeta primers were used for the PCR. The protocol was immunoSEQ multiplex PCR, while the TCRdb copy is restricted to in-frame clones and leaves out a portion. The sample lists approximately 89,000 clones; 62% were seen once. Sequenced sample: PBMCs. The source of these receptors is a woman aged 30 to 39 in good health and CMV-seropositive.

This chain connects TRBV4-1 to TRBJ2-1, with 10 bases fitting TRBD1. This CDR3 is built from 15 residues. CDR1 and CDR2 (germline): MGHRA, YSYEKL. With 1 base clipped from V and 3 bases from J, the junction kept 0 bases outside the gene matches. The CDR3 nucleotides read TGCGCCAGCAGCCAAGGGACAGGGGGCTACAATGAGCAGTTCTTC. Translating it yields CASSQGTGGYNEQFF.

The chain joins TRBV14 to TRBJ1-5; D is possibly TRBD1 (5 bases). The V gene's germline CDR1 is SGHDN and CDR2 FVKESK. The CDR3 contains 13 residues. Between the trimmed V and J ends, which lost 4 bases and 10 bases, there was a span of 14 bases. The CDR3 is CASSLGGVGPQHF. Written as DNA, the CDR3 is TGTGCCAGCAGCCTAGGAGGGGTCGGCCCCCAGCATTTT.

J is TRBJ2-5 and V is TRBV5-5; 10 bases line up with TRBD2. The CDR3 has 17 residues. Germline trimming cut 1 base from V and 1 base from J; bases unmatched to any gene: 7. The V gene's germline CDR1 is SGHKS and CDR2 YYEKEE (reference sequence). The CDR3 bases are TGTGCCAGCAGCTTGTACGCGTTAGCGGGGGGCCAAGAGACCCAGTACTTC. Protein product: CASSLYALAGGQETQYF. Using reference TRBV5-5 and TRBJ2-5 for the parts outside the CDR3, the full variable domain is DAGVTQSPTHLIKTRGQQVTLRCSPISGHKSVSWYQQVLGQGPQFIFQYYEKEERGRGNFPDRFSARQFPNYSSELNVNALLLGDSALYLCASSLYALAGGQETQYFGPGTRLLVL.

Note on this clone: Compared with germline, one end of the junction differs, possibly owing to a read error. The chain recombines TRBV19 with TRBJ2-7; the match to TRBD1 covers 9 bases. The CDR3 contains 15 residues. Per the germline V gene, CDR1 is LNHDA and CDR2 is SQIVND (reference sequence). The CDR3 DNA sequence: TGTGCCAGTAGTAGACCGGGACAGGGATCCGTCGAGCGGTACTTC. Its translation is CASSRPGQGSVERYF.

The chain couples TRBV7-6 to TRBJ1-4, with D possibly matching TRBD1 (6 bases). Trimming took 5 bases from V and 5 from J, leaving 15 bases between them. The CDR3 is 15 amino acids. Per the germline V gene, CDR1 is SGHVS and CDR2 is FNYEAQ. The CDR3, as DNA: TGTGCCAGCAGCCGATTACAGGGAGGGAATGAAAAACTGTTTTTT. Amino acids: CASSRLQGGNEKLFF. Using reference TRBV7-6 and TRBJ1-4 for the parts outside the CDR3, the full variable domain is GAGVSQSPRYKVTKRGQDVALRCDPISGHVSLYWYRQALGQGPEFLTYFNYEAQQDKSGLPNDRFSAERPEGSISTLTIQRTEQRDSAMYRCASSRLQGGNEKLFFGSGTQLSVL.

V is TRBV5-1 and J is TRBJ1-3; D is unclear. The germline V and J ends were trimmed by 0 bases and 0 bases, with 10 bases remaining between them. Germline CDR1 reads SGHRS; CDR2 reads YFSETQ. CDR3 length equals 16 residues. The chain's CDR3 is CASSLGTGSSGNTIYF. DNA for the CDR3: TGCGCCAGCAGCTTGGGGACTGGGAGCTCTGGAAACACCATATATTTT.

The chain couples TRBV18 to TRBJ2-1; 8 nucleotides align to TRBD2. The CDR3 runs 16 residues. From germline, CDR1 is KGHSH and CDR2 LQKENI. The ends lost 1 base at V and 2 bases at J; junction bases unmatched: 4. The CDR3 reads CASSPLGGGTYNEQFF. The CDR3 DNA sequence: TGTGCCAGCTCACCACTCGGGGGGGGCACCTACAATGAGCAGTTCTTC.

The chain has TRBV10-3 and TRBJ1-1; D gene ambiguous. CDR3 length equals 13 residues. Trimming cost V 7 bases and J 1 base, with 10 bases left between them. Germline-derived CDR1 and CDR2 are ENHRY and SYGVKD. CDR3 coding DNA: TGTGCCATCAAGAGGCAAGAGAACACTGAAGCTTTCTTT. Translating it yields CAIKRQENTEAFF.

Written as DNA, the CDR3 is TGTGCCAGCAGCTTAGGGGGCCGTGGGCAGGGTAGAGATTACACTGAAGCTTTCTTT. Its translation: CASSLGGRGQGRDYTEAFF. The chain couples TRBV11-2 to TRBJ1-1; perhaps TRBD1 as D (5 bases). V shed 1 base and J shed 3 bases, with 24 bases lying between them. The CDR3 totals 19 residues. Germline V gene data show CDR1 as SGHAT and CDR2 as FQNNGV.

The rearrangement links TRBV7-3 to TRBJ1-2; perhaps TRBD1 as D (5 bases). Trimming pared 5 bases from V and 5 bases from J, leaving 18 bases between. Germline loops: CDR1 SGHTA, CDR2 FQGTGA. This CDR3 is 15 amino acids long. CDR3 residues: CASSLGPAQGYGYTF. As DNA, the CDR3 is TGTGCCAGCAGCCTCGGACCGGCGCAGGGTTATGGCTACACCTTC.

This clone appeared a single time. The chain links TRBV19 to TRBJ1-6; no definite D call. The germline V gene has CDR1 LNHDA and CDR2 SQIVND (reference sequence). The CDR3 runs 13 residues. Trimming took off 3 bases at V and 7 bases at J, with 7 bases between the two ends. Written as DNA, the CDR3 is TGTGCCAGTAGTATTTCGGGGAATTCACCCCTCCACTTT. Residues: CASSISGNSPLHF. The whole variable domain, filled in from reference TRBV19 and TRBJ1-6, reads DGGITQSPKYLFRKEGQNVTLSCEQNLNHDAMYWYRQDPGQGLRLIYYSQIVNDFQKGDIAEGYSVSREKKESFPLTVTSAQKNPTAFYLCASSISGNSPLHFGNGTRLTVT.

The chain links TRBV4-1 to TRBJ2-7; the D gene is possibly TRBD1 (5 bases). Germline V gene data show CDR1 as MGHRA and CDR2 as YSYEKL. This CDR3 has 17 residues. Deletions cut 1 base from V and 1 base from J, with 17 bases between. Here the CDR3 reads CASSQGLGRVDSYEQYF. The CDR3 DNA is TGCGCCAGCAGCCAAGGTCTTGGCAGGGTCGATTCCTACGAGCAGTACTTC.

This clone has more than one count but fewer than ten. The gene calls are TRBV29-1 and TRBJ1-1; 9 bases fit TRBD1. Germline V gives CDR1 SQVTM, CDR2 ANQGSEA. V lost 4 bases and J lost 0; bases outside the gene matches: 12. The CDR3 consists of 17 residues. The DNA for the CDR3 is TGCAGCGTTGGCCACACCGGGACAGGGACCTTGAACACTGAAGCTTTCTTT. Amino acids: CSVGHTGTGTLNTEAFF.

The chain carries TRBV10-1 and TRBJ2-7; 9 bases line up with TRBD2. CDR1 WNHNN and CDR2 SYGVQD come from the germline V gene (reference sequence). CDR3 length: 15 residues. Trimming cost V 0 bases and J 3 bases; bases outside gene matches: 3. CDR3 region: CASSESLAGVYEQYF. The CDR3, as DNA: TGCGCCAGCAGTGAGTCGTTAGCGGGGGTCTACGAGCAGTACTTC.

The rearrangement joins TRBV19 to TRBJ2-2; 7 bases are shared with TRBD2. J gave up 7 bases and V 5 bases, and 7 bases lay outside the gene matches. CDR1 is LNHDA and CDR2 is SQIVND in the germline V gene (reference sequence). This CDR3 is 14 amino acids long. The CDR3 loop is CASSPLRGGGELFF. The CDR3 nucleotides read TGTGCCAGTAGTCCCCTCCGCGGGGGCGGGGAGCTGTTTTTT.

This chain connects TRBV6-1 to TRBJ1-1; D is possibly TRBD1 (6 bases). CDR3 length equals 15 residues. The V gene's germline CDR1 is MNHNS and CDR2 SASEGT. V dropped 1 base and J dropped 5 bases, with 14 bases sitting between them. The CDR3, as DNA: TGTGCCAGCAGTGAAGGTACAGGGCGGCGGACTGAAGCTTTCTTT. The encoded protein is CASSEGTGRRTEAFF.

This chain links TRBV14 with TRBJ1-5; D uncertain. The ends were cut back, 3 bases at V and 3 bases at J, with 6 bases in the middle. Germline lookup yields CDR1 SGHDN and CDR2 FVKESK. This CDR3 is built from 13 residues. The CDR3 is CASSHSPNQPQHF. In DNA form, the CDR3 reads TGTGCCAGCAGCCACTCTCCCAATCAGCCCCAGCATTTT.

The J gene is TRBJ2-5, the V gene TRBV5-1; no firm D call. This CDR3 region has 13 residues. Germline CDR1 reads SGHRS; CDR2 reads YFSETQ. Deletions cut 2 bases from V and 2 bases from J, with 7 bases between. The CDR3 spells CASSLQQQETQYF. The CDR3 DNA reads as TGCGCCAGCAGCTTACAGCAGCAAGAGACCCAGTACTTC.

The CDR3 spells CASSYRGGQPQHF. DNA of the CDR3: TGTGCCAGCAGCTACAGGGGTGGCCAGCCCCAGCATTTT. The rearrangement uses TRBV27 and TRBJ1-5; 7 positions agree with TRBD1. CDR3 length: 13 residues. The junction had 6 bases not matched to a gene; V was cut back by 6 bases and J by 7 bases. The germline V gene encodes CDR1 MNHEY and CDR2 SMNVEV (reference sequence).

This clone was seen just once. This chain links TRBV7-9 with TRBJ2-5, with a tentative D call TRBD2 (6 bases). CDR1 SEHNR and CDR2 FQNEAQ come from the germline V gene (reference sequence). V was shortened by 6 bases and J by 5 bases, with 16 bases between the two germline ends. The CDR3 loop spans 14 amino acids. CDR3 in amino acids: CASSPLGGGETQYF. CDR3 in DNA: TGTGCCAGCAGTCCGCTGGGGGGTGGGGAGACCCAGTACTTC.

The V gene is TRBV10-3, the J gene TRBJ1-5; 8 positions agree with TRBD1. The V segment lost 10 bases and the J segment 3 bases; nucleotides outside the gene matches: 11. The CDR3 has 15 amino acids. Germline lookup yields CDR1 ENHRY and CDR2 SYGVKD. The DNA of the CDR3 is TGTGCCACCGCCCCGGGACAGGAGATCAATCAGCCCCAGCATTTT. Amino acids: CATAPGQEINQPQHF.